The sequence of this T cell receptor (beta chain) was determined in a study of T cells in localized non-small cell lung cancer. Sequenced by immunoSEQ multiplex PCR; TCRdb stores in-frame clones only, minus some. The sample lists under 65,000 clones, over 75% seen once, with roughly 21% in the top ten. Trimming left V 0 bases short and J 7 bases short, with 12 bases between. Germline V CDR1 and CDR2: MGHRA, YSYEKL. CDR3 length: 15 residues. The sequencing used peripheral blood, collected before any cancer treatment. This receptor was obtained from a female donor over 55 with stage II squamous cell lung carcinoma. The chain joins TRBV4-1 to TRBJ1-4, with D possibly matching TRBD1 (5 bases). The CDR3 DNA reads TGCGCCAGCAGCCAAGATCGGCAGGGAGGTGAAAAACTGTTTTTT. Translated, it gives CASSQDRQGGEKLFF.